This entry features one TCR beta chain sequence. It lacks a known antigen. No much larger clone exists at a distance of one base, and base qualities are not known. Libraries were made using the immunoSEQ multiplex PCR assay. Imported from immuneACCESS, the table was reduced by TCRdb to in-frame sequences with V and J called. These copies leave out some clones; in studies compared against another copy, an unresolved V gene accounts for under half, and the cause of the remainder is not known. The sample table contains about 220,000 clones; only one count was recorded for 85% to 95% of them. Of the sample, 1.5% falls within the top ten clones. This sample is drawn from a study of control samples from healthy donors and cancer patients (dated by TCRdb to the early 2020s). CDR1 and CDR2 were assigned from the germline V gene (reference sequence) as LGHDT and YNNKEL. Compared with germline, V lacks 4 bases and J lacks 0 bases; bases without a gene match: 8. The CDR3, cysteine through phenylalanine, is 17 amino acids long. Only the CDR3 portion is preserved as DNA: 51 bases, with reading frame beginning at the first base.

Input material: blood. The chain was built from TRBV3-1 (or the pseudogene TRBV3-2) and TRBJ2-1; a stretch of 8 junction bases matches TRBD2. This clonotype originated in a man aged 45 to 65 in good health. The CDR3 protein: CASSPIGGGPSYNEQFF. In nucleotide form, the sequence is TGTGCCAGCAGCCCCATCGGGGGGGGCCCCTCCTACAATGAGCAGTTCTTC.